Following are 19 T cell receptor beta chains from one sample sequenced in a study of sequential checkpoint blockade in melanoma. Treatment meaning: randomized to nivolumab then ipilimumab (arm A) or the reverse (arm B). Sequenced by immunoSEQ multiplex PCR; TCRdb stores in-frame clones only, minus some. The sample comprises under 15,000 clones, about four fifths of which are singletons, and 40% to 65% rests with the top ten. The sample was CD8+ T cells sorted from blood (inferred from file names), taken from a patient given nivolumab and ipilimumab in sequence. These receptors were taken from a human donor with melanoma.

V usage is TRBV7-9 and J usage is TRBJ1-2; D gene ambiguous. The CDR3 covers 15 residues. Germline V gene lookup returns CDR1 SEHNR and CDR2 FQNEAQ (reference sequence). V lost 5 bases and J lost 4, with 17 bases in between. The CDR3 reads CASSLGREWSYGYTF. The DNA of the CDR3 is TGTGCCAGCAGCCTGGGTCGGGAGTGGAGCTATGGCTACACCTTC.

The genes are TRBV19 and TRBJ2-1; the match to TRBD2 covers 11 bases. Unmatched junction bases numbered 1, after V lost 1 base and J lost 2 bases. The CDR3 totals 16 residues. Germline V lookup: CDR1 LNHDA, CDR2 SQIVND (reference sequence). This CDR3 reads CASSIVSGGAYNEQFF. DNA for the CDR3: TGTGCCAGTAGTATAGTTAGCGGGGGGGCCTACAATGAGCAGTTCTTC.

This clone was detected a few times. The gene calls are TRBV10-2 and TRBJ2-1; 7 bases match TRBD2. The CDR3 is made up of 10 amino acids. Losses at the gene ends were 10 bases for V and 15 bases for J; bases not matched to a gene: 9. Germline V gene lookup returns CDR1 WSHSY and CDR2 SAAADI. The CDR3 loop reads CATGLVGLFF. The DNA of the CDR3 is TGCGCCACCGGACTAGTAGGTCTGTTCTTC.

The V gene is TRBV25-1, the J gene TRBJ1-1; the D gene is possibly TRBD1 (5 bases). V was cut by 2 bases and J by 4 bases, with 11 bases left in between. This CDR3 is built from 14 residues. Germline values: CDR1 MGHDK, CDR2 SYGVNS. CDR3 loop: CASSEAGQSTEAFF. The DNA of the CDR3 is TGTGCCAGCAGTGAAGCAGGGCAGAGCACTGAAGCTTTCTTT.

V gene TRBV11-3 combines with J gene TRBJ2-7; a weak D match, TRBD1 (5 bases). Trimming stripped 5 bases from V and 2 bases from J, with 10 bases between. The V gene's germline CDR1 is SGHNT and CDR2 YENEEA. The CDR3 has 13 amino acids. CDR3: CASSTGHTYEQYF. The CDR3 DNA reads as TGTGCCAGCAGCACAGGACATACCTACGAGCAGTACTTC.

The rearrangement joins TRBV7-6 to TRBJ2-7; the D gene is possibly TRBD1 (6 bases). The CDR3 covers 14 residues. Germline loops: CDR1 SGHVS, CDR2 FNYEAQ. V shed 7 bases and J shed 6 bases, with 19 bases lying between them. The CDR3 nucleotides read TGTGCCAGCACCCCTTTTCCAGAACAGGGCGAGCAGTACTTC. Its translation is CASTPFPEQGEQYF.

CDR3 bases: TGTGCCAGCAGTGATAAGACTATTAGCAATCAGCCCCAGCATTTT. Amino acids: CASSDKTISNQPQHF. This chain joins TRBV2 and TRBJ1-5; D is unclear. Germline CDR1 is SNHLY and CDR2 is FYNNEI. The CDR3 is made up of 15 amino acids. Trimming took off 3 bases at V and 0 bases at J, with 9 bases between the two ends. The entire variable domain, with the rest obtained from reference TRBV2 and TRBJ1-5, is as follows: EPEVTQTPSHQVTQMGQEVILRCVPISNHLYFYWYRQILGQKVEFLVSFYNNEISEKSEIFDDQFSVERPDGSNFTLKIRSTKLEDSAMYFCASSDKTISNQPQHFGDGTRLSIL.

The rearrangement uses TRBV7-2 and TRBJ1-4; 9 bases are a match to TRBD1. This CDR3 is built from 15 residues. After removal of 3 bases from V and 7 bases from J, the junction contained 6 bases not matched to a gene. Germline assignment: CDR1 SGHTA and CDR2 FQGNSA. The CDR3 protein is CASSFSRDRVEKLFF. As DNA, the CDR3 is TGTGCCAGCAGCTTTTCGCGGGACAGGGTTGAAAAACTGTTTTTT.

In its sample, this clone was seen once. The V gene is TRBV27, the J gene TRBJ1-1; 9 positions match TRBD1. The CDR3 loop spans 14 amino acids. The germline gives CDR1 MNHEY, CDR2 SMNVEV (reference sequence). J lost 1 base, V lost 5 bases, and 2 bases had no gene match. The CDR3 is CASSLGQGNTEAFF. The CDR3 nucleotides read TGTGCCAGCAGTCTGGGACAGGGGAACACTGAAGCTTTCTTT.

The chain uses TRBV7-2 and TRBJ2-7; 9 nucleotides agree with TRBD2. Per germline, CDR1 SGHTA and CDR2 FQGNSA. CDR3 size: 15 residues. The J segment lost 2 bases and the V segment lost 5 bases, leaving 7 bases of the junction unmatched. This chain's CDR3 is CASSPGLAGAYEQYF. Here the CDR3 DNA reads TGTGCCAGCAGCCCGGGGTTAGCGGGGGCCTACGAGCAGTACTTC.

The gene calls are TRBV27 and TRBJ2-7, with 12 positions matching TRBD1. The CDR3 is made up of 15 amino acids. V trimming: 2 bases; J trimming: 2 bases; junction bases outside the gene matches: 1. Germline values: CDR1 MNHEY, CDR2 SMNVEV (reference sequence). CDR3 DNA sequence: TGTGCCAGCAGTTTAGGGACAGGGGGCCCCTACGAGCAGTACTTC. As protein: CASSLGTGGPYEQYF.

This clone occurred once. Other DNA sequences in this specimen translate into the identical CDR3. The chain recombines TRBV9 with TRBJ2-2; the match to TRBD1 covers 7 bases. The J segment lost 1 base and the V segment lost 2 bases, leaving 2 bases of the junction unmatched. Germline V gives CDR1 SGDLS, CDR2 YYNGEE. The CDR3 has 15 residues. This CDR3 reads CASSVRDRNTGELFF. Written as DNA, the CDR3 is TGTGCCAGCAGCGTCCGGGACAGGAACACCGGGGAGCTGTTTTTT.

This chain links TRBV30 with TRBJ1-5; 8 nucleotides agree with TRBD1. With V trimmed by 0 bases and J by 0 bases, 25 bases remained unmatched. CDR1 and CDR2 (germline): GTSNPN, SVGIG (reference sequence). The CDR3 is made up of 23 amino acids. CDR3 in DNA: TGTGCCTGGAGTGTACATCTTTTGGCCCCCCAGGGGACAGGTTTGTATAGCAATCAGCCCCAGCATTTT. Its protein product is CAWSVHLLAPQGTGLYSNQPQHF.

J is TRBJ2-3 and V is TRBV2; D unresolved. This CDR3 region has 11 residues. CDR1 is SNHLY, CDR2 FYNNEI, per germline. The ends were cut back, 7 bases at V and 6 bases at J, with 8 bases in the middle. CDR3 amino acids: CASTSTDTQYF. The DNA of the CDR3 is TGTGCCAGCACCTCTACGGATACGCAGTATTTT.

The chain links TRBV6-6 to TRBJ1-2, with 9 bases aligning to TRBD1. This CDR3 has 14 amino acids. Germline V gene sequence: CDR1 MNHNY, CDR2 SVGAGI (reference sequence). Losses at the gene ends were 2 bases for V and 6 bases for J; bases not matched to a gene: 4. This chain's CDR3 is CASSYLGQGDGYTF. The CDR3 DNA is TGTGCCAGCAGTTACCTGGGACAGGGTGATGGCTACACCTTC.

The V call is TRBV27, the J call TRBJ2-7, with a possible D match to TRBD1 (6 bases). The V gene lost 6 bases and the J gene lost 4 bases, with 13 bases spanning the gap. Germline values: CDR1 MNHEY, CDR2 SMNVEV (reference sequence). The CDR3 extends over 13 amino acids. The CDR3 region has the DNA TGTGCCAGCAGCCGGGACACCCGATACGAGCAGTACTTC. Translating gives CASSRDTRYEQYF.

The V gene is TRBV7-2, the J gene TRBJ1-6, with TRBD1 matching over 7 bases. With V trimmed by 5 bases and J by 0 bases, 7 bases remained unmatched. This CDR3 contains 17 residues. The germline V gene has CDR1 SGHTA and CDR2 FQGNSA. CDR3 sequence reads: CASSASRQGSYNSPLHF. The DNA for the CDR3 is TGTGCCAGCAGCGCCAGCCGACAGGGCTCCTATAATTCACCCCTCCACTTT.

V is TRBV5-1 and J is TRBJ1-6; possibly TRBD1 for D (5 bases). The V end was cut by 3 bases, the J end by 8 bases, with 12 bases between. From germline, CDR1 is SGHRS and CDR2 YFSETQ. The CDR3 extends over 14 amino acids. CDR3 nucleotides: TGCGCCAGCAGCTACAGGACCTTCGATTCACCCCTCCACTTT. It yields the protein CASSYRTFDSPLHF.

This clone showed up just a few times. The V gene is TRBV13, the J gene TRBJ1-6; D not certain. V was pared by 1 base and J by 7 bases, with 11 bases between. The length of the CDR3 is 15 residues. The germline CDR1 and CDR2 sequences are PRHDT and FYEKMQ (reference sequence). CDR3 bases: TGTGCCAGCAGCTTAGAACCAGCCGGGAATTCACCCCTCCACTTT. Encoded protein: CASSLEPAGNSPLHF.